The 2 T cell receptor beta chains below all came from one sample that was sequenced in a study of T cell responses to AZD1222 COVID-19 vaccine. TCRdb keeps only in-frame clones here, not all; method: immunoSEQ multiplex PCR. The table shows around 180,000 clones, with about 90% occurring only once. Sequences were derived from peripheral blood, sampled on day 0 of AZD1222 vaccination. The receptors originated from an adult in good health.

Turning to this clone: The sample holds other DNA sequences that translate to the same CDR3. This rearrangement joins TRBV19 to TRBJ2-5; unclear D gene. The CDR3 extends over 12 amino acids. Germline lookup yields CDR1 LNHDA and CDR2 SQIVND (reference sequence). V lost 3 bases, J lost 2 bases, and 4 bases lay in between. CDR3 protein: CASSIGQETQYF. The CDR3 coding sequence is TGTGCCAGTAGTATCGGACAAGAGACCCAGTACTTC.

This chain links TRBV7-9 with TRBJ1-4; TRBD1 matches 7 bases. CDR3 length: 15 amino acids. Germline CDR1 and CDR2: SEHNR and FQNEAQ (reference sequence). The trim removed 4 bases at V and 8 bases at J, leaving 10 bases unmatched. CDR3 DNA: TGTGCCAGCAGCTCCACAGGGGCGAGGCGAGAAAAACTGTTTTTT. It yields the protein CASSSTGARREKLFF.